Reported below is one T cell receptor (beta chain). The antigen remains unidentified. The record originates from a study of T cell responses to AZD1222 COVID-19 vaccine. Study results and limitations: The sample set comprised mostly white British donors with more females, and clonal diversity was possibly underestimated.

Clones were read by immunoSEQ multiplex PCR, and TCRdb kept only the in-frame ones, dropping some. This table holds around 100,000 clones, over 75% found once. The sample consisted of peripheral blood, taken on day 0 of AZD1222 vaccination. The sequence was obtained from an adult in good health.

CDR3 DNA: TGTGCCAGCAGTCGTACACCGAGGCTGCTAGAAGTGTTTTTT. Translating gives CASSRTPRLLEVFF. This chain joins TRBV6-2 or TRBV6-3 and TRBJ1-4; no definite D call. The CDR3 extends over 14 amino acids. The V end was cut by 5 bases, the J end by 15 bases, with 22 bases between. Germline V CDR1 and CDR2: MNHEY, SVGEGT.